Listed here is a single T cell receptor (beta chain). Its target is not known. General study points: Larger-cohort validation covered only one TCR beta V-J rearrangement.

Each CDR3 protein gets one entry after TCRdb re-called the 5' RACE reads with MiXCR. Found here are about 6,200 distinct CDR3 sequences, roughly three fifths of them singletons; the top ten hold roughly 4%. This CDR3 contains 16 residues. Trimming removed 5 bases from V and 2 bases from J; junction bases left unmatched: 12. Per germline, CDR1 MDHEN and CDR2 SYDVKM. The sequenced material came from tumor-infiltrating memory CD4+ T cells sorted from the breast tumor. Subset given: memory CD4+ T cells, CD4+CD45RO+CD25-. The rearrangement links TRBV28 to TRBJ2-7; 7 bases map to TRBD2. The sequence was collected from a female donor with breast cancer. CDR3 DNA: TGTGCCAGCAGTGTACAACTAGCGAATCCACCCTACGAGCAGTACTTC. The encoded protein is CASSVQLANPPYEQYF.